This passage covers 25 T cell receptor beta chains from one sample sequenced in a study of CD8+ T cells in alopecia areata. RNA extraction and reverse transcription yielded cDNA as sequencing template. The protocol was immunoSEQ multiplex PCR, while the TCRdb copy is restricted to in-frame clones and leaves out a portion. The data hold about 150,000 clones, with 45% to 60% observed a single time. The specimen was CD8+ T cells sorted from blood, collected at week 0. These receptor sequences come from a human donor with alopecia areata.

Concerning this clone itself: Within the sample, other DNA sequences also encode this same CDR3. V is TRBV30 and J is TRBJ1-1, with D uncertain. Germline CDR1 and CDR2: GTSNPN and SVGIG (reference sequence). There are 13 residues in the CDR3. The ends were cut back, 1 base at V and 0 bases at J, with 6 bases in the middle. CDR3 sequence (DNA): TGTGCCTGGAGTGAGGGTTTGAACACTGAAGCTTTCTTT. Translation gives CAWSEGLNTEAFF.

Only a few counts were recorded for this clone. The chain carries TRBV30 and TRBJ1-1, with unresolved D. The CDR3 loop spans 12 amino acids. The ends were cut back, 4 bases at V and 6 bases at J, with 12 bases in the middle. Germline V gives CDR1 GTSNPN, CDR2 SVGIG (reference sequence). The CDR3 DNA is TGTGCCTGGACTGAGGGTAGGTCTGAAGCTTTCTTT. Protein: CAWTEGRSEAFF.

The chain recombines TRBV29-1 with TRBJ2-2; weak D call: TRBD2 (6 bases). Per germline, CDR1 SQVTM and CDR2 ANQGSEA. The CDR3 sequence is 13 residues long. The V and J ends lost 7 bases and 3 bases respectively, with 12 bases between them. The CDR3 region is CSAPGTYTGELFF. The CDR3 coding sequence is TGCAGCGCTCCCGGGACTTACACCGGGGAGCTGTTTTTT.

With respect to this clone: This likely traces to a read error, being one base from a far larger clone. The V and J genes are TRBV4-3 and TRBJ2-2; D may be TRBD2 (5 bases). This CDR3 spans 15 amino acids. Germline CDR1 and CDR2: LGHNA and YSLEER. CDR3 loop: CASSQDRQNTGELVF. CDR3 bases: TGCGCCAGCAGCCAAGATCGGCAAAACACCGGGGAGCTGGTTTTT.

The rearrangement links TRBV11-2 to TRBJ2-5; the D gene is possibly TRBD1 (6 bases). Germline values: CDR1 SGHAT, CDR2 FQNNGV. This CDR3 spans 15 amino acids. Trimming removed 5 bases from V and 1 base from J, with 14 bases in between. The CDR3 DNA sequence: TGTGCCAGCAGCCCAGGGGACAAGCTCCAAGAGACCCAGTACTTC. Translated, it gives CASSPGDKLQETQYF.

This chain joins TRBV15 and TRBJ1-6, with D unresolved. The CDR3 loop spans 14 amino acids. Trimming left V 5 bases short and J 8 bases short, with 13 bases between. The germline V gene encodes CDR1 LNHNV and CDR2 YYDKDF (reference sequence). This CDR3 is CATSGVIGDSPLHF. The CDR3 nucleotides are TGTGCCACCAGCGGGGTCATTGGCGATTCACCCCTCCACTTT.

This chain connects TRBV9 to TRBJ1-6, with TRBD1 as a possible D gene (5 bases). CDR1 and CDR2 from the germline V gene are SGDLS and YYNGEE. The V end lost 0 bases, the J end lost 6 bases, and 10 bases lay between the germline ends. The CDR3 sequence is 15 residues long. This CDR3 reads CASSVEGDGNSPLHF. The DNA of the CDR3 is TGTGCCAGCAGCGTAGAAGGGGATGGTAATTCACCCCTCCACTTT.

This clone has more than one count but fewer than ten. J is TRBJ1-1 and V is TRBV4-3, with unresolved D. From germline, CDR1 is LGHNA and CDR2 YSLEER. With 3 bases removed from V and 3 bases from J, the gap between germline ends came to 11 bases. There are 14 residues in the CDR3. CDR3: CASSHDDADTEAFF. The CDR3 DNA follows: TGCGCCAGCAGCCATGACGACGCGGACACTGAAGCTTTCTTT.

V gene TRBV10-2 combines with J gene TRBJ2-1, with 7 bases that match TRBD2. Unmatched junction bases numbered 6, after V lost 3 bases and J lost 7 bases. The CDR3 is made up of 14 amino acids. Looked up from germline, CDR1 is WSHSY and CDR2 is SAAADI. In nucleotides, the CDR3 is TGCGCCAGCAGTGAAGGAATCGGGGGGAATGAGCAGTTCTTC. This gives the protein CASSEGIGGNEQFF.

This clone was seen a few times. The chain uses TRBV10-3 and TRBJ2-7; no firm D call. This CDR3 has 13 amino acids. The germline CDR1 and CDR2 sequences are ENHRY and SYGVKD. Trimming removed 3 bases from V and 0 bases from J, with 6 bases in between. The CDR3 DNA reads as TGTGCCATCAGTGAAGGTTCCTCCTACGAGCAGTACTTC. Amino acids: CAISEGSSYEQYF.

This clone was detected a few times. This chain joins TRBV30 and TRBJ1-1; D may be TRBD1 (5 bases). Germline loops: CDR1 GTSNPN, CDR2 SVGIG (reference sequence). The CDR3 is made up of 15 amino acids. Between the trimmed V and J ends, which lost 0 bases and 0 bases, there was a span of 11 bases. CDR3 DNA: TGTGCCTGGAGTGTATGGGCGGGGGTGAACACTGAAGCTTTCTTT. Translation: CAWSVWAGVNTEAFF.

The V call is TRBV6-5, the J call TRBJ1-1; D is perhaps TRBD1 (5 bases). Trimming took off 2 bases at V and 5 bases at J, with 12 bases between the two ends. This CDR3 spans 14 amino acids. Germline lookup yields CDR1 MNHEY and CDR2 SVGAGI. The CDR3 DNA follows: TGTGCCAGCAGTTACCGAGGGGATTATACTGAAGCTTTCTTT. This sequence encodes CASSYRGDYTEAFF.

This chain connects TRBV5-6 to TRBJ1-5, with D uncertain. This CDR3 region has 14 residues. The germline V gene has CDR1 SGHDT and CDR2 YYEEEE. V lost 4 bases and J 3 bases, leaving 11 bases between the germline ends. As DNA, the CDR3 is TGTGCCAGCAGCCTATGGACGGACAATCAGCCCCAGCATTTT. It is translated as CASSLWTDNQPQHF.

V is TRBV6-5 and J is TRBJ2-3; tentative D call: TRBD2 (5 bases). CDR1 MNHEY and CDR2 SVGAGI come from the germline V gene. The CDR3 covers 14 residues. V lost 0 bases and J 6 bases, leaving 10 bases between the germline ends. The CDR3 DNA reads TGTGCCAGCAGTTACTCCGGGCGGGCCGATACGCAGTATTTT. This encodes CASSYSGRADTQYF.

This rearrangement joins TRBV7-6 to TRBJ2-7; a possible D gene is TRBD1 (5 bases). V lost 5 bases and J lost 1, with 9 bases in between. Germline-derived CDR1 and CDR2 are SGHVS and FNYEAQ. The CDR3 length is 13 residues. The CDR3 reads CASSPQESYEQYF. The DNA of the CDR3 is TGTGCCAGCAGCCCACAGGAATCCTACGAGCAGTACTTC.

This chain joins TRBV2 and TRBJ2-1; D gene unclear. Germline CDR1 and CDR2: SNHLY and FYNNEI. This CDR3 region has 14 residues. V shed 2 bases and J shed 10 bases, with 15 bases lying between them. CDR3 nucleotide sequence: TGTGCCAGCAGTGAACCGGGTCGGAAGAAAGAGCAGTTCTTC. It encodes CASSEPGRKKEQFF. The full variable domain, with the rest looked up from reference TRBV2 and TRBJ2-1, is EPEVTQTPSHQVTQMGQEVILRCVPISNHLYFYWYRQILGQKVEFLVSFYNNEISEKSEIFDDQFSVERPDGSNFTLKIRSTKLEDSAMYFCASSEPGRKKEQFFGPGTRLTVL.

This clone was seen a few times. The chain combines TRBV9 with TRBJ2-1; D remains ambiguous. Germline V gene lookup returns CDR1 SGDLS and CDR2 YYNGEE. Deletions cut 4 bases from V and 4 bases from J, with 18 bases between. This CDR3 region has 16 residues. The CDR3, as DNA: TGTGCCAGCAGCCCGGTCGGGCAGGTTAATTACAATGAGCAGTTCTTC. This encodes CASSPVGQVNYNEQFF.

The rearrangement links TRBV11-2 to TRBJ2-7; D not certain. Germline CDR1 reads SGHAT; CDR2 reads FQNNGV. Trimming removed 4 bases at V and 5 bases at J, with 6 bases between. The CDR3 has 11 residues. The CDR3 spells CASSSADEQYF. The CDR3 DNA sequence: TGTGCCAGCAGCTCAGCAGACGAGCAGTACTTC.

The rearrangement uses TRBV27 and TRBJ1-1; D is uncertain. V was trimmed by 5 bases and J by 11 bases, leaving 12 bases between them. Germline CDR1 and CDR2: MNHEY and SMNVEV (reference sequence). The CDR3 is 11 amino acids. The CDR3 here is CASSARGLAFF. The DNA of the CDR3 is TGTGCCAGCAGTGCCCGTGGATTGGCTTTCTTT.

V gene TRBV14 combines with J gene TRBJ2-7; D unresolved. The length of the CDR3 is 12 residues. Germline loops: CDR1 SGHDN, CDR2 FVKESK. Trimming pared 2 bases from V and 1 base from J, leaving 3 bases between. DNA for the CDR3: TGTGCCAGCAGCCAATTTTCCTACGAGCAGTACTTC. Translating it yields CASSQFSYEQYF.

This clone was picked up a small number of times. This chain joins TRBV7-2 and TRBJ2-7, with 9 positions matching TRBD1. Germline lookup yields CDR1 SGHTA and CDR2 FQGNSA. The J segment lost 5 bases and the V segment lost 8 bases, leaving 7 bases of the junction unmatched. The CDR3 runs to 13 residues. The CDR3 protein is CASRGQGLNEQYF. The CDR3 DNA reads as TGTGCCAGCCGGGGACAGGGTCTCAACGAGCAGTACTTC.

The chain couples TRBV30 to TRBJ2-1; D perhaps matches TRBD1 (5 bases). Germline CDR1 is GTSNPN and CDR2 is SVGIG (reference sequence). V shed 0 bases and J shed 8 bases, with 11 bases lying between them. This CDR3 has 13 amino acids. As DNA, the CDR3 is TGTGCCTGGAGTGTGGGGCAGGGCTATGAGCAGTTCTTC. Protein sequence: CAWSVGQGYEQFF.

V gene TRBV7-2 combines with J gene TRBJ1-2, with D perhaps TRBD1 (5 bases). The CDR3 runs to 14 residues. Germline V gene lookup returns CDR1 SGHTA and CDR2 FQGNSA. Trimming stripped 5 bases from V and 4 bases from J, with 14 bases between. CDR3: CASSPLRGSYGYTF. As DNA, the CDR3 is TGTGCCAGCAGCCCCCTCCGGGGGAGCTATGGCTACACCTTC.

The chain employs TRBV7-3 and TRBJ1-1; D is ambiguous. Germline-derived CDR1 and CDR2 are SGHTA and FQGTGA. V was pared by 4 bases and J by 1 base, with 7 bases between. This CDR3 is 13 amino acids long. CDR3 DNA sequence: TGTGCCAGCAGCTCTACGCGGAACACTGAAGCTTTCTTT. This codes for CASSSTRNTEAFF. The variable domain in full, with the rest retrieved from reference TRBV7-3 and TRBJ1-1, is GAGVSQTPSNKVTEKGKYVELRCDPISGHTALYWYRQSLGQGPEFLIYFQGTGAADDSGLPNDRFFAVRPEGSVSTLKIQRTERGDSAVYLCASSSTRNTEAFFGQGTRLTVV.

This clone was seen a few times. The rearrangement joins TRBV4-3 to TRBJ2-7; D ambiguous. Trimming removed 0 bases at V and 6 bases at J, with 18 bases between. The CDR3 is 16 residues long. Germline-derived CDR1 and CDR2 are LGHNA and YSLEER. The CDR3 reads CASSQDVQERRTEQYF. The DNA for the CDR3 is TGCGCCAGCAGCCAAGATGTGCAGGAGCGACGGACCGAGCAGTACTTC.